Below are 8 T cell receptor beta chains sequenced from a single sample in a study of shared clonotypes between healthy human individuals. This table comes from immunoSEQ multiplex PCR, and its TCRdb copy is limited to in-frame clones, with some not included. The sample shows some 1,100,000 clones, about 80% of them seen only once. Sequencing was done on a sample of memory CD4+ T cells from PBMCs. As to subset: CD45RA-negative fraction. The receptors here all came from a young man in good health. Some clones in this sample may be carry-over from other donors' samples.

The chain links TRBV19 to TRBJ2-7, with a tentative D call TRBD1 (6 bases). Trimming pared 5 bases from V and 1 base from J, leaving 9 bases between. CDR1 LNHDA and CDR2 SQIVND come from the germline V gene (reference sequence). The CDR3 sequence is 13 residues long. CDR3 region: CASSQTGSYEQYF. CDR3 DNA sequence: TGTGCCAGTAGTCAGACAGGATCCTACGAGCAGTACTTC.

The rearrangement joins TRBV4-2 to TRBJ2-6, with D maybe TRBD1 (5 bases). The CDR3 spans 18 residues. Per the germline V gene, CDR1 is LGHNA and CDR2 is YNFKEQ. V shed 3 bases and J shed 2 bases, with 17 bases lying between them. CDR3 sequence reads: CASSQQPQGTTGANVLTF. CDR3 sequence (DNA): TGTGCCAGCAGCCAGCAGCCCCAGGGAACAACTGGGGCCAACGTCCTGACTTTC.

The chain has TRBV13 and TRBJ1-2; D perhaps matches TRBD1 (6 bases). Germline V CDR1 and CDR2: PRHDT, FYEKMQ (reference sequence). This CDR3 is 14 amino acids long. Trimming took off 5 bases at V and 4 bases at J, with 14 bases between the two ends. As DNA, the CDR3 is TGTGCCAGCAGCCAACCGCAGGGGATCTATGGCTACACCTTC. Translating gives CASSQPQGIYGYTF.

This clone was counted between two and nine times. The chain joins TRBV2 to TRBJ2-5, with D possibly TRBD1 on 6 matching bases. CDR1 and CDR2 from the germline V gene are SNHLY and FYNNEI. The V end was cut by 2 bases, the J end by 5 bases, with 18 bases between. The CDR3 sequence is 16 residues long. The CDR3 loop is CASSEIRWDTGETQYF. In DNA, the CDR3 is TGTGCCAGCAGTGAAATTCGGTGGGACACGGGGGAGACCCAGTACTTC. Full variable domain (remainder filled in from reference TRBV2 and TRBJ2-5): EPEVTQTPSHQVTQMGQEVILRCVPISNHLYFYWYRQILGQKVEFLVSFYNNEISEKSEIFDDQFSVERPDGSNFTLKIRSTKLEDSAMYFCASSEIRWDTGETQYFGPGTRLLVL.

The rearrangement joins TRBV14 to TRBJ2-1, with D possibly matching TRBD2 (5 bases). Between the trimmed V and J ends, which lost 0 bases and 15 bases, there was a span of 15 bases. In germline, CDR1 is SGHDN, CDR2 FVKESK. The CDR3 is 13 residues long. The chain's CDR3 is CASSQDVETTPFF. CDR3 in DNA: TGTGCCAGCAGCCAAGATGTAGAGACTACTCCGTTCTTC.

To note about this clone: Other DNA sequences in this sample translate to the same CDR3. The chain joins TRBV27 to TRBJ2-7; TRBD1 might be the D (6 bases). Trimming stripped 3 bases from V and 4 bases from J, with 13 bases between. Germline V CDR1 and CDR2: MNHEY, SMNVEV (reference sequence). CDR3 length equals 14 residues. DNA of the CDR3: TGTGCCAGCAGTTTCTCAAGGGGGTCGTACGAGCAGTACTTC. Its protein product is CASSFSRGSYEQYF.

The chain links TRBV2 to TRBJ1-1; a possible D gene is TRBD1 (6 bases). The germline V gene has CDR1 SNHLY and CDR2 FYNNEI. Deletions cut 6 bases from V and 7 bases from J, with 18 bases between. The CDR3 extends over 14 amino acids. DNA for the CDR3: TGTGCCAGCAGCATGGTCACCCCAGGGGATGAAGCTTTCTTT. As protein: CASSMVTPGDEAFF.

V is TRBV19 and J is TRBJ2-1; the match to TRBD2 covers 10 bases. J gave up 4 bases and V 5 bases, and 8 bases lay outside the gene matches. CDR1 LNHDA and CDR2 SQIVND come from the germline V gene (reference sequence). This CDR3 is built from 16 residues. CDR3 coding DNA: TGTGCCAGTAGTGCTAGCGGGAGTTTGGGATACAATGAGCAGTTCTTC. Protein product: CASSASGSLGYNEQFF.